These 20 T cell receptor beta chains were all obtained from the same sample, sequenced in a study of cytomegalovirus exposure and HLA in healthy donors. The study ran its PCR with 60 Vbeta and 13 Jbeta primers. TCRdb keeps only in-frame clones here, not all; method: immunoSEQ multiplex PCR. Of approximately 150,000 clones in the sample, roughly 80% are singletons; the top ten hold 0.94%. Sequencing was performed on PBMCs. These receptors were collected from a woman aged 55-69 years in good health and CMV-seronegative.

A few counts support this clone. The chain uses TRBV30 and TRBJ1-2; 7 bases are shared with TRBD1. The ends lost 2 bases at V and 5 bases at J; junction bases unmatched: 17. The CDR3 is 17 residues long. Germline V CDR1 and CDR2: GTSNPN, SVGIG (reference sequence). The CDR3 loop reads CAWSMGTASLVRYGYTF. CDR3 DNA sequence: TGTGCCTGGAGTATGGGGACAGCCTCCCTCGTTAGATATGGCTACACCTTC.

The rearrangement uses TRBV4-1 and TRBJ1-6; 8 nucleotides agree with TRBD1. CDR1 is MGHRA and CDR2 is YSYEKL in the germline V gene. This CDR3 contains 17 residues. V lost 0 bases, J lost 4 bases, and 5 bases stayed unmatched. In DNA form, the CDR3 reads TGCGCCAGCAGCCAAGAGGGCCAGGGGGCTTATAATTCACCCCTCCACTTT. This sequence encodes CASSQEGQGAYNSPLHF.

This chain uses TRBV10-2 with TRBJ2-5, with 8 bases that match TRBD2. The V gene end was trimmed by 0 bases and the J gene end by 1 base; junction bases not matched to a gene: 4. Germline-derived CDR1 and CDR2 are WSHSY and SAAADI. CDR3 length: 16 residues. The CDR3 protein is CASSESGGGPQETQYF. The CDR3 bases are TGCGCCAGCAGTGAGTCTGGCGGGGGGCCCCAAGAGACCCAGTACTTC.

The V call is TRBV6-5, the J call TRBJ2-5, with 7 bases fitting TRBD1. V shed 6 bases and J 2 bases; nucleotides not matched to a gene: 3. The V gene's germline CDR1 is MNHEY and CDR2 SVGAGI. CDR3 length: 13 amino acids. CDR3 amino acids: CASRRDRQETQYF. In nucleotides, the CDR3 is TGTGCCAGCAGACGGGACAGACAAGAGACCCAGTACTTC.

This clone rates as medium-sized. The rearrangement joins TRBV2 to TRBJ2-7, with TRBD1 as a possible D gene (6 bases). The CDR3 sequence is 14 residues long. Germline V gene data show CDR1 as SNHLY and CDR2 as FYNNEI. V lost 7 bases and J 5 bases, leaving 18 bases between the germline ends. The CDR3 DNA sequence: TGTGCCAGCACCTCCAGTAGGGGGTTTGACGAGCAGTACTTC. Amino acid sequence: CASTSSRGFDEQYF.

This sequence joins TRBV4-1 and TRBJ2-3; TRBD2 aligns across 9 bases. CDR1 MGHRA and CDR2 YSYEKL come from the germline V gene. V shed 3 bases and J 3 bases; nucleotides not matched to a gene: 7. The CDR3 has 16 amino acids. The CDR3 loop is CASSQRPSGVTDTQYF. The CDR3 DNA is TGCGCCAGCAGCCAGCGGCCTAGCGGGGTGACAGATACGCAGTATTTT.

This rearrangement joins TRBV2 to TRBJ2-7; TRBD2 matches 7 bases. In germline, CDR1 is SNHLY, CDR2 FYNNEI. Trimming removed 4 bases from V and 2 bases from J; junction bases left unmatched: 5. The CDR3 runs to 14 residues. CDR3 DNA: TGTGCCAGCAGTGTGGGGCGGGAGACCTACGAGCAGTACTTC. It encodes CASSVGRETYEQYF. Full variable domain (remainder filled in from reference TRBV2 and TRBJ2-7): EPEVTQTPSHQVTQMGQEVILRCVPISNHLYFYWYRQILGQKVEFLVSFYNNEISEKSEIFDDQFSVERPDGSNFTLKIRSTKLEDSAMYFCASSVGRETYEQYFGPGTRLTVT.

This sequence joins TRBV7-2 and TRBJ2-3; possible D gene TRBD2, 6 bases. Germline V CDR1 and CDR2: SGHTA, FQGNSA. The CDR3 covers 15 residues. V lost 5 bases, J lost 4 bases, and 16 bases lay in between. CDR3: CASSDGTTGADTQYF. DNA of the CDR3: TGTGCCAGCAGCGACGGGACCACGGGGGCAGATACGCAGTATTTT.

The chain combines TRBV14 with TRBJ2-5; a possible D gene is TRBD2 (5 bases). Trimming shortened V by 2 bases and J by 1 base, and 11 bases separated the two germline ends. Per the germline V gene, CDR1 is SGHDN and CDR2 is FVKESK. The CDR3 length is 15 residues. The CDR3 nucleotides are TGTGCCAGCAGCCAAAGGAGGCTTCTCCAAGAGACCCAGTACTTC. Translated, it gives CASSQRRLLQETQYF.

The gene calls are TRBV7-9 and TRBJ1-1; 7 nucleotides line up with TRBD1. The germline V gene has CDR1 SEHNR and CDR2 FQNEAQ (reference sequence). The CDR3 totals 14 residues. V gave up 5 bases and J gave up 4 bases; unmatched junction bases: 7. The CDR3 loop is CASSVDRAFTEAFF. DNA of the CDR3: TGTGCCAGCAGCGTAGACAGGGCCTTCACTGAAGCTTTCTTT.

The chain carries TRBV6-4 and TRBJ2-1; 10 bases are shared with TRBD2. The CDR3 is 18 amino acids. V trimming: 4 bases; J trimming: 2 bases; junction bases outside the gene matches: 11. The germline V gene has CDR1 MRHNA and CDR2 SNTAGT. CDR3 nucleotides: TGTGCCAGCAGTGCCAACCCAGGACTAGCGGTAACCTACAATGAGCAGTTCTTC. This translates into CASSANPGLAVTYNEQFF.

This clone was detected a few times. DNA for the CDR3: TGTGCCAGTGGTCCCATGGCGAACACTGAAGCTTTCTTT. Protein product: CASGPMANTEAFF. The V gene is TRBV19, the J gene TRBJ1-1, with D hard to call. The germline V gene encodes CDR1 LNHDA and CDR2 SQIVND (reference sequence). CDR3 size: 13 residues. The V and J ends lost 8 bases and 1 base respectively, with 11 bases between them.

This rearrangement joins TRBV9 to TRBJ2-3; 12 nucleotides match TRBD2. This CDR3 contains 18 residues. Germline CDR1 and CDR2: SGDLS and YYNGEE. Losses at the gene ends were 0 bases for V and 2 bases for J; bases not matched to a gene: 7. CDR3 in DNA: TGTGCCAGCAGCGTAGCGCCTAGCGGGAGGGGTCTCACAGATACGCAGTATTTT. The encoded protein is CASSVAPSGRGLTDTQYF.

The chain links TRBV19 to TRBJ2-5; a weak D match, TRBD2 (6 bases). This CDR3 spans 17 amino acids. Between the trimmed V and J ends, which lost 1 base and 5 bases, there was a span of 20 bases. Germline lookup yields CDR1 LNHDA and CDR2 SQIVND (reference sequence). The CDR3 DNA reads TGTGCCAGTAGTATAGCGGGGGACCCGTTCTCGGGTGAGACCCAGTACTTC. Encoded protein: CASSIAGDPFSGETQYF.

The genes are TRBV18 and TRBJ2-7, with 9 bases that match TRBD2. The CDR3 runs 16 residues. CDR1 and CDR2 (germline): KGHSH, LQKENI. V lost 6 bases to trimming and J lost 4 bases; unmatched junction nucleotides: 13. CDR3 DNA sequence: TGTGCCAGCTCCCCCGCTAGCGGGATTGACTTATACGAGCAGTACTTC. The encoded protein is CASSPASGIDLYEQYF. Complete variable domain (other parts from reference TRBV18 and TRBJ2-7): NAGVMQNPRHLVRRRGQEARLRCSPMKGHSHVYWYRQLPEEGLKFMVYLQKENIIDESGMPKERFSAEFPKEGPSILRIQQVVRGDSAAYFCASSPASGIDLYEQYFGPGTRLTVT.

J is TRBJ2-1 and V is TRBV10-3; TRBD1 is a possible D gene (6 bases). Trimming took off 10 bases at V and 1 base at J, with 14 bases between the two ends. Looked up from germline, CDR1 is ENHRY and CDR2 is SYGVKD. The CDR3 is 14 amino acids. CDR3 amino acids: CATQTGGSYNEQFF. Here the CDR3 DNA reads TGTGCCACCCAGACAGGTGGTTCCTACAATGAGCAGTTCTTC.

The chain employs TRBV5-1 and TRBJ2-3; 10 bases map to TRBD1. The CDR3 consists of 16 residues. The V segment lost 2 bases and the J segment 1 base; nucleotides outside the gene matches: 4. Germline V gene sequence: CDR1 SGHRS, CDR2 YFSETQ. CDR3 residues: CASSLRQGAGTDTQYF. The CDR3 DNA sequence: TGCGCCAGCAGCTTAAGACAGGGGGCGGGCACAGATACGCAGTATTTT. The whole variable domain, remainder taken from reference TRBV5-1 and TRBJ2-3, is KAGVTQTPRYLIKTRGQQVTLSCSPISGHRSVSWYQQTPGQGLQFLFEYFSETQRNKGNFPGRFSGRQFSNSRSEMNVSTLELGDSALYLCASSLRQGAGTDTQYFGPGTRLTVL.

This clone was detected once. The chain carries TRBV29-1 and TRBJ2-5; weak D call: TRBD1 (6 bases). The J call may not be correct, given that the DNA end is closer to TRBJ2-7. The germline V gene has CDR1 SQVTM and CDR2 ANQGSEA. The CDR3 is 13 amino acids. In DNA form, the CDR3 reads TGCAGCGTTGAGTCGGACAGTACCTACGAGCAGTACTTC. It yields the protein CSVESDSTYEQYF.

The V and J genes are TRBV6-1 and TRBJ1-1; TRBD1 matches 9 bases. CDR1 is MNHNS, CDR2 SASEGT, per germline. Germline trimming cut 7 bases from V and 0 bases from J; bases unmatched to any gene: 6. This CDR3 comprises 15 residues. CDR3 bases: TGTGCCAGCACTGGGGGACAGGGAATGAACACTGAAGCTTTCTTT. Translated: CASTGGQGMNTEAFF.

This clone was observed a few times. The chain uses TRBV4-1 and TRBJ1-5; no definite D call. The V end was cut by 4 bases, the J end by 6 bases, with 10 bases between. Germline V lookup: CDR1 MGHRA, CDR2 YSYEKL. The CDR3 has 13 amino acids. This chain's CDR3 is CASSRLSGQPQHF. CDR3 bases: TGCGCCAGCAGCCGCCTTTCGGGTCAGCCCCAGCATTTT.